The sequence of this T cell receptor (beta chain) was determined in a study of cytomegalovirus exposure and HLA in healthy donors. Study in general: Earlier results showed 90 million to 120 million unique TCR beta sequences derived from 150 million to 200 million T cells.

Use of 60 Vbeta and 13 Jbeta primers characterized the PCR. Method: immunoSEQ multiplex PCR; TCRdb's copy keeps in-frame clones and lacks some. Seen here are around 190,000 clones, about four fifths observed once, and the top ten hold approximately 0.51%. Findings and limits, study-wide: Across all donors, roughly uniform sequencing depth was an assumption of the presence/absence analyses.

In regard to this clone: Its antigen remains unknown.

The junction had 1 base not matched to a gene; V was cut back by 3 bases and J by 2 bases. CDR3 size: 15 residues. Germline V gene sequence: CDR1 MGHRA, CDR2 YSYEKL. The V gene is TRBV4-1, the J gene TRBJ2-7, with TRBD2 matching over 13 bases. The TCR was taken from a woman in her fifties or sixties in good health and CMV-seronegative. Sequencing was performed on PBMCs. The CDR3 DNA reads TGCGCCAGCAGCCAGGGACTAGCGGGAACCTACGAGCAGTACTTC. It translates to CASSQGLAGTYEQYF.